These 14 T cell receptor beta chains were sequenced from one sample in a study of blood T cells in healthy people across ages. It was with a sample-barcoded 5' primer and a J-beta primer mix that a second PCR of about 6 to 11 cycles was run. A single record per CDR3 protein comes from TCRdb applying MiXCR to the 5' RACE reads. The data hold around 1,000,000 distinct CDR3 sequences, with around two fifths observed a single time. What was sequenced was blood. Receptors were obtained from a man aged 18 to 35 in good health.

There are many counts of this clonotype. The J gene is TRBJ2-7, the V gene TRBV9, with TRBD1 identical over 10 bases. The CDR3 loop spans 14 amino acids. The trim removed 0 bases at V and 5 bases at J, leaving 2 bases unmatched. Looked up from germline, CDR1 is SGDLS and CDR2 is YYNGEE. The CDR3 spells CASSVAGQGDEQYF. The DNA of the CDR3 is TGTGCCAGCAGCGTAGCTGGACAGGGGGACGAGCAGTACTTC.

This clonotype has ten or more counts. V gene TRBV29-1 combines with J gene TRBJ2-5; D is unclear. V was clipped by 7 bases and J by 9 bases, with 6 bases between them. The CDR3 contains 8 residues. Germline CDR1 SQVTM, CDR2 ANQGSEA. CDR3 residues: CSDEAQYF. The CDR3 coding sequence is TGCAGCGACGAGGCCCAGTACTTC.

The genes are TRBV6-2 or TRBV6-3 and TRBJ2-3; D not certain. V was clipped by 0 bases and J by 7 bases, with 11 bases between them. The CDR3 runs to 14 residues. Per the germline V gene, CDR1 is MNHEY and CDR2 is SVGEGT. The DNA of the CDR3 is TGTGCCAGCAGTTACTCCCAAACTACCAATACGCAGTATTTT. Its translation: CASSYSQTTNTQYF.

A note on this clonotype: The junction departs from germline at one end; a sequencing error may be responsible. The chain has TRBV7-9 and TRBJ1-2, with D possibly TRBD1 on 6 matching bases. Germline V lookup: CDR1 SEHNR, CDR2 FQNEAQ (reference sequence). This CDR3 is 15 amino acids long. In DNA form, the CDR3 reads TGTGCCAGCAGCTTACTTATGGTGTTCGTCAGGGGCTACGCCTTC. Its protein product is CASSLLMVFVRGYAF.

In this sample, this clonotype turned up a few times. The rearrangement links TRBV27 to TRBJ1-2, with a tentative D call TRBD1 (5 bases). The germline V gene has CDR1 MNHEY and CDR2 SMNVEV (reference sequence). This CDR3 contains 11 residues. Deletions cut 10 bases from V and 8 bases from J, with 14 bases between. The DNA for the CDR3 is TGTGCCATCCGGGGAGGGGTGGGCTACACCTTC. This codes for CAIRGGVGYTF.

The rearrangement uses TRBV4-1 and TRBJ2-1; 15 bases align to TRBD2. This CDR3 has 17 residues. The ends lost 1 base at V and 10 bases at J; junction bases unmatched: 8. The germline gives CDR1 MGHRA, CDR2 YSYEKL. CDR3: CASSQGPIGLAGGEQFF. The CDR3 DNA reads as TGCGCCAGCAGCCAAGGCCCCATCGGACTAGCGGGAGGGGAGCAGTTCTTC.

The chain is built from TRBV20-1 and TRBJ1-1; TRBD1 is a possible D gene (5 bases). The germline gives CDR1 DFQATT, CDR2 SNEGSKA (reference sequence). There are 15 residues in the CDR3. Trimming removed 3 bases at V and 0 bases at J, with 14 bases between. Here the CDR3 DNA reads TGCAGTGCTAGTGAAGGTGCAGGGTTGAACACTGAAGCTTTCTTT. Its translation is CSASEGAGLNTEAFF.

This chain links TRBV23-1 with TRBJ1-4; D might be TRBD1 (6 bases). TRBV23-1 is an ORF for which the function is uncertain. With 5 bases removed from V and 0 bases from J, the gap between germline ends came to 19 bases. There are 18 residues in the CDR3. Here the CDR3 DNA reads TGCGCCAGCAGTTTGTGGGGGACAACGCAGGCAACTAATGAAAAACTGTTTTTT. It is translated as CASSLWGTTQATNEKLFF.

There are a few counts of this clonotype. This sequence may be a read error, since a much larger clone differs from it by one base. J is TRBJ2-5 and V is TRBV6-4; the match to TRBD2 covers 10 bases. The CDR3 sequence is 15 residues long. The germline CDR1 and CDR2 sequences are MRHNA and SNTAGT. The V and J ends lost 4 bases and 11 bases, in that order; junction bases with no gene match: 13. The CDR3 loop reads CASSASGGRGNEQYF. The CDR3, as DNA: TGTGCCAGCAGTGCTAGCGGGGGAAGGGGCAATGAGCAGTACTTC.

This clonotype was counted at least ten times. The chain links TRBV6-6 to TRBJ2-5; 13 positions agree with TRBD2. V lost 5 bases and J lost 3; bases outside the gene matches: 0. Germline V CDR1 and CDR2: MNHNY, SVGAGI (reference sequence). The CDR3 is made up of 14 amino acids. CDR3 sequence (DNA): TGTGCCAGCAGTGGACTAGCGGGGGAAGAGACCCAGTACTTC. Its translation: CASSGLAGEETQYF.

The chain carries TRBV20-1 and TRBJ2-3; 8 nucleotides agree with TRBD1. CDR1 and CDR2 from the germline V gene are DFQATT and SNEGSKA (reference sequence). The CDR3 extends over 12 amino acids. V shed 4 bases and J 10 bases; nucleotides not matched to a gene: 7. CDR3 loop: CSATETGEAQYF. DNA of the CDR3: TGCAGTGCTACAGAGACAGGGGAAGCGCAGTATTTT.

Details on this clonotype: One end of the junction does not line up with germline, which may come from a read error. The V call is TRBV27, the J call TRBJ1-6; no clear D gene. The CDR3 length is 15 residues. Germline V gene sequence: CDR1 MNHEY, CDR2 SMNVEV (reference sequence). CDR3 residues: CASTLLSSYKSPLHF. CDR3 coding DNA: TGTGCCAGCACACTACTTAGCTCCTATAAGTCACCCCTCCACTTT.

This clonotype has more than one count but fewer than ten. The chain links TRBV20-1 to TRBJ1-2; D remains unclear. The CDR3 has 13 residues. Trimming cost V 3 bases and J 2 bases, with 10 bases left between them. The germline gives CDR1 DFQATT, CDR2 SNEGSKA (reference sequence). CDR3 sequence reads: CSASGSLNYGYTF. DNA for the CDR3: TGCAGTGCTAGCGGCAGCCTCAACTATGGCTACACCTTC.

The rearrangement links TRBV4-3 to TRBJ2-1; TRBD1 matches at 7 bases. The trim removed 0 bases at V and 2 bases at J, leaving 10 bases unmatched. Germline V gives CDR1 LGHNA, CDR2 YSLEER. The CDR3 is 18 residues long. The CDR3 DNA reads TGCGCCAGCAGCCAAGACTTGACAGGGTCAGTGGCCTACAATGAGCAGTTCTTC. Its protein product is CASSQDLTGSVAYNEQFF.